The 24 T cell receptor beta chains in this list originate from one sample, sequenced in a study of shared clonotypes between healthy human individuals (dated by TCRdb to 2019 to 2021). The receptor library was made with the immunoSEQ multiplex PCR assay. Not all clones reach the TCRdb copy of this immuneACCESS table, which keeps in-frame sequences only. Checked studies attribute under half of the gap to unresolved V genes and leave the rest unexplained. The sample contains hundreds of thousands of clones, roughly 70% of them found a single time. The ten largest account for 1.5% to 2% of the sample. The specimen was memory CD4+ T cells sorted from blood. The sample's cell subset or site label, decoded: CD45RA-negative fraction. All receptors come from a woman in her twenties or thirties in good health.

The chain recombines TRBV27 with TRBJ1-2; 8 nucleotides line up with TRBD1. The length of the CDR3 is 14 residues. Losses at the gene ends were 4 bases for V and 6 bases for J; bases not matched to a gene: 7. Germline CDR1 is MNHEY and CDR2 is SMNVEV (reference sequence). The CDR3 reads CASSSLADRDGYTF. In nucleotides, the CDR3 is TGTGCCAGCAGTTCCCTCGCGGACAGGGATGGCTACACCTTC.

In this sample, this clone turned up once. V and J are TRBV10-2 and TRBJ2-7; D perhaps matches TRBD1 (5 bases). Trimming removed 0 bases from V and 2 bases from J, with 11 bases in between. The CDR3 totals 15 residues. CDR1 and CDR2 from the germline V gene are WSHSY and SAAADI. The CDR3 spells CASSESAGAPYEQYF. CDR3 DNA: TGCGCCAGCAGTGAGTCGGCTGGGGCTCCCTACGAGCAGTACTTC.

The DNA for the CDR3 is TGTGCCAGCAACCCAACCGTCGGGGCGTCGAGTGGGATGAGTTACGAGCAGTACTTC. It yields the protein CASNPTVGASSGMSYEQYF. The chain links TRBV28 to TRBJ2-7; D assignment may be TRBD1 or TRBD2 (5 bases each). This CDR3 has 19 amino acids. Germline V gene lookup returns CDR1 MDHEN and CDR2 SYDVKM. V gave up 7 bases and J gave up 4 bases, with 32 bases separating them.

CDR3 in DNA: TGTGCCAGCAGCCAAGAAATCCGGGAAGTGGGCGAGACCCAGTACTTC. Translating it yields CASSQEIREVGETQYF. V usage is TRBV4-2 and J usage is TRBJ2-5, with a possible D match to TRBD2 (5 bases). V gave up 0 bases and J gave up 5 bases, with 16 bases separating them. CDR1 is LGHNA and CDR2 is YNFKEQ in the germline V gene. The CDR3 extends over 16 amino acids.

This sequence joins TRBV6-4 and TRBJ2-2; TRBD2 is a possible D gene (5 bases). V lost 4 bases and J lost 5, with 8 bases in between. CDR1 and CDR2 from the germline V gene are MRHNA and SNTAGT. CDR3 length equals 13 residues. This chain's CDR3 is CASSVTGTGELFF. In nucleotides, the CDR3 is TGTGCCAGCAGTGTTACGGGAACCGGGGAGCTGTTTTTT.

The V and J genes are TRBV5-1 and TRBJ1-2; 9 bases are shared with TRBD1. The ends lost 4 bases at V and 4 bases at J; junction bases unmatched: 8. CDR1 and CDR2 from the germline V gene are SGHRS and YFSETQ. This CDR3 is 15 amino acids long. CDR3 in amino acids: CASSPRTGAFYGYTF. CDR3 coding DNA: TGCGCCAGCAGCCCCCGGACAGGGGCCTTCTATGGCTACACCTTC.

This clone was recorded only once. The V call is TRBV15, the J call TRBJ2-1; 9 bases align to TRBD2. The CDR3 contains 16 residues. V trimming: 0 bases; J trimming: 5 bases; junction bases outside the gene matches: 5. CDR1 and CDR2 from the germline V gene are LNHNV and YYDKDF (reference sequence). The CDR3 DNA reads TGTGCCACCAGCAGAGAAAGGGCGGGAGGGCACAATGAGCAGTTCTTC. This translates into CATSRERAGGHNEQFF.

This clone was seen a single time. This sequence joins TRBV5-4 and TRBJ2-3; 8 nucleotides match TRBD2. Per the germline V gene, CDR1 is SGHNT and CDR2 is YYREEE (reference sequence). The junction had 4 bases not matched to a gene; V was cut back by 0 bases and J by 1 base. This CDR3 is 16 amino acids long. The CDR3 DNA sequence: TGTGCCAGCAGCTTGGTAACGGGAGGGGGCACAGATACGCAGTATTTT. It encodes CASSLVTGGGTDTQYF.

This clone was detected many times. Distinct nucleotide sequences in the sample also encode this CDR3. This sequence joins TRBV7-9 and TRBJ1-1; maybe TRBD1 (6 bases). CDR3 size: 13 residues. Trimming took off 5 bases at V and 4 bases at J, with 11 bases between the two ends. Per germline, CDR1 SEHNR and CDR2 FQNEAQ (reference sequence). The CDR3 spells CASSTGQFTEAFF. The CDR3, as DNA: TGTGCCAGCAGCACAGGACAGTTCACTGAAGCTTTCTTT.

As for this clone: One junction end disagrees with the germline gene, perhaps due to a read error. In DNA, the CDR3 is TGCGCCAGCAGCCAAGGGACGGAGGTGCAGCACTTC. It codes for CASSQGTEVQHF. The chain is built from TRBV4-1 and TRBJ2-7; possibly TRBD2 for D (5 bases). The CDR3 is 12 amino acids. The germline V gene has CDR1 MGHRA and CDR2 YSYEKL.

This chain connects TRBV7-9 to TRBJ2-7, with D possibly TRBD1 on 5 matching bases. With 5 bases removed from V and 0 bases from J, the gap between germline ends came to 14 bases. CDR1 and CDR2 from the germline V gene are SEHNR and FQNEAQ (reference sequence). This CDR3 comprises 15 residues. This CDR3 reads CASSQGGSSSYEQYF. In DNA, the CDR3 is TGTGCCAGCAGCCAGGGTGGTTCCTCCTCCTACGAGCAGTACTTC.

The V and J genes are TRBV5-1 and TRBJ2-5; 8 bases match TRBD2. CDR3 size: 17 residues. CDR1 SGHRS and CDR2 YFSETQ come from the germline V gene. V dropped 4 bases and J dropped 4; count of bases not matched to a gene: 15. The CDR3 DNA sequence: TGCGCCAGCAGCATAAGCGGTTGGGTAGCGGGACCAGAGACCCAGTACTTC. Translating it yields CASSISGWVAGPETQYF. Together with reference TRBV5-1 and TRBJ2-5, the CDR3 gives the full variable domain: KAGVTQTPRYLIKTRGQQVTLSCSPISGHRSVSWYQQTPGQGLQFLFEYFSETQRNKGNFPGRFSGRQFSNSRSEMNVSTLELGDSALYLCASSISGWVAGPETQYFGPGTRLLVL.

This clone was observed at least ten times. V gene TRBV6-1 combines with J gene TRBJ2-1; maybe TRBD2 (6 bases). This CDR3 contains 15 residues. The V gene's germline CDR1 is MNHNS and CDR2 SASEGT. V gave up 8 bases and J gave up 4 bases, with 18 bases separating them. CDR3 loop: CASAEGRLEYNEQFF. CDR3 nucleotides: TGTGCCAGCGCCGAGGGGAGACTAGAGTACAATGAGCAGTTCTTC.

J is TRBJ2-3 and V is TRBV25-1; D assignment may be TRBD1 or TRBD2 (5 bases each). V lost 8 bases, J lost 3 bases, and 15 bases lay in between. Germline CDR1 and CDR2: MGHDK and SYGVNS. The CDR3 runs 14 residues. The CDR3 bases are TGTGCCAGCGAGTGGCCTGGGACGACAGATACGCAGTATTTT. Translation gives CASEWPGTTDTQYF.

J is TRBJ1-1 and V is TRBV13; possible D gene TRBD1, 5 bases. The CDR3 consists of 15 residues. V was shortened by 1 base and J by 5 bases, with 14 bases between the two germline ends. CDR1 and CDR2 (germline): PRHDT, FYEKMQ (reference sequence). DNA for the CDR3: TGTGCCAGCAGCTTAGTTTTGGGGGTAGGGACTGAAGCTTTCTTT. Translated, it gives CASSLVLGVGTEAFF. The variable domain in full, completed from reference TRBV13 and TRBJ1-1, reads AAGVIQSPRHLIKEKRETATLKCYPIPRHDTVYWYQQGPGQDPQFLISFYEKMQSDKGSIPDRFSAQQFSDYHSELNMSSLELGDSALYFCASSLVLGVGTEAFFGQGTRLTVV.

The chain links TRBV6-6 to TRBJ2-6; D is uncertain. The V and J ends lost 8 bases and 0 bases respectively, with 5 bases between them. Germline V lookup: CDR1 MNHNY, CDR2 SVGAGI (reference sequence). The CDR3 has 13 residues. As DNA, the CDR3 is TGTGCCAGCTCATCCTCTGGGGCCAACGTCCTGACTTTC. Protein product: CASSSSGANVLTF.

The rearrangement joins TRBV19 to TRBJ2-2; TRBD2 matches 7 bases. Germline V gene data show CDR1 as LNHDA and CDR2 as SQIVND (reference sequence). The CDR3 has 14 residues. With V trimmed by 5 bases and J by 1 base, 1 base remained unmatched. Written as DNA, the CDR3 is TGTGCCAGTAGTCCTAGCGGGAACACCGGGGAGCTGTTTTTT. It specifies CASSPSGNTGELFF.

The chain links TRBV7-6 to TRBJ2-1, with D perhaps given as TRBD1 or TRBD2 (6 bases each). Per germline, CDR1 SGHVS and CDR2 FNYEAQ. Trimming took off 5 bases at V and 1 base at J, with 21 bases between the two ends. This CDR3 has 18 amino acids. In DNA, the CDR3 is TGTGCCAGCAGCCTGCCACGGGGGCAGGCAAAGTCCTACAATGAGCAGTTCTTC. Protein sequence: CASSLPRGQAKSYNEQFF. Full variable domain (missing parts from reference TRBV7-6 and TRBJ2-1): GAGVSQSPRYKVTKRGQDVALRCDPISGHVSLYWYRQALGQGPEFLTYFNYEAQQDKSGLPNDRFSAERPEGSISTLTIQRTEQRDSAMYRCASSLPRGQAKSYNEQFFGPGTRLTVL.

A few counts support this clone. V gene TRBV23-1 combines with J gene TRBJ2-7; D unclear. TRBV23-1 is reported as an ORF; its role is uncertain. Trimming removed 6 bases from V and 5 bases from J, with 20 bases in between. This CDR3 has 15 residues. CDR3 nucleotide sequence: TGCGCCAGCAGCCCACCGGACCAAACCTGCCACGAGCAGTACTTC. This gives the protein CASSPPDQTCHEQYF.

The CDR3 sequence: CASSIDRGDTEAFF. CDR3 coding DNA: TGTGCCAGTAGTATAGACAGGGGAGACACTGAAGCTTTCTTT. J is TRBJ1-1 and V is TRBV19; maybe TRBD1 (6 bases). Deletions cut 0 bases from V and 3 bases from J, with 8 bases between. Germline CDR1 is LNHDA and CDR2 is SQIVND (reference sequence). The length of the CDR3 is 14 residues.

A few counts support this clone. Other DNA sequences in this sample translate to the same CDR3. The V gene is TRBV5-1, the J gene TRBJ2-2; no clear D. The CDR3 has 15 amino acids. Germline V gives CDR1 SGHRS, CDR2 YFSETQ. V was pared by 3 bases and J by 3 bases, with 12 bases between. CDR3 coding DNA: TGCGCCAGCAGCTCAGGAGATAGGGACACCGGGGAGCTGTTTTTT. Encoded protein: CASSSGDRDTGELFF.

The J gene is TRBJ2-3, the V gene TRBV4-1; 7 bases are shared with TRBD2. Losses at the gene ends were 5 bases for V and 1 base for J; bases not matched to a gene: 3. CDR3 length: 14 amino acids. Germline CDR1 is MGHRA and CDR2 is YSYEKL. The CDR3 DNA follows: TGCGCCAGCAGCATAGCGGGCCGCACAGATACGCAGTATTTT. Its translation: CASSIAGRTDTQYF.

CDR3 in amino acids: CASSETRDEQYF. In DNA form, the CDR3 reads TGTGCCAGCAGTGAGACCCGGGACGAGCAGTACTTC. The gene calls are TRBV6-1 and TRBJ2-7; D unresolved. The CDR3 spans 12 residues. Trimming left V 3 bases short and J 5 bases short, with 8 bases between. Germline CDR1 and CDR2: MNHNS and SASEGT.

The chain links TRBV5-1 to TRBJ2-5; D is possibly TRBD1 (5 bases). Germline V CDR1 and CDR2: SGHRS, YFSETQ. V was pared by 4 bases and J by 8 bases, with 18 bases between. The CDR3 extends over 14 amino acids. The DNA for the CDR3 is TGCGCCAGCAGCCAGGGCCCTGATGGGGAAACCCAGTACTTC. This encodes CASSQGPDGETQYF.